The T cell receptor (beta chain) under discussion was sequenced for a study of blood T cell repertoires in COVID-19. The overall study: Acute-phase and convalescent COVID-19 samples originated in the United States, Italy and Spain.

The assay was immunoSEQ multiplex PCR, and TCRdb's table has in-frame clones only and misses some. The sample lists 190,000 or so clones; 75% to 90% were seen once. CDR1 and CDR2 (germline): SGDLS, YYNGEE. Trimming shortened V by 4 bases and J by 6 bases, and 20 bases separated the two germline ends. CDR3 size: 16 residues. Participants' reported clinical history set cohort assignment. The source material was PBMCs or T cells enriched from blood (not recorded which). This sequence was found in a man under 40 who had recovered from COVID-19. V and J are TRBV9 and TRBJ2-1, with a weak D call TRBD2 (7 bases). DNA for the CDR3: TGTGCCAGCAGCCCTAGGGGCGGGGGCGCGTCCAATGAGCAGTTCTTC. Protein: CASSPRGGGASNEQFF.